This T cell receptor (beta chain) was identified during a study of T cells in localized non-small cell lung cancer. Germline V gene lookup returns CDR1 MNHEY and CDR2 SMNVEV (reference sequence). The CDR3 runs 17 residues. J lost 8 bases, V lost 5 bases, and 12 bases had no gene match. TCRdb keeps only in-frame clones here, not all; method: immunoSEQ multiplex PCR. The sample holds about 40,000 clones, 80% to 85% seen once. Concerning this clone itself: What it binds is unknown.

Study findings and constraints: A median about 54 of the top 100 tumor clones appeared in adjacent lung. A denser population of T cells in blood accompanied longer overall survival. Heterogeneity within the tumor remains possible, as just one region underwent sequencing. Uninvolved neighboring lung showed the greatest T cell clonality, exceeding tumor.

The chain employs TRBV27 and TRBJ1-4, with 12 bases identical to TRBD1. This specimen was peripheral blood mononuclear cells, taken before any cancer treatment. This clonotype was obtained from a male donor at least 60 years old with stage II lung adenocarcinoma. The CDR3 region is CASSPNPGQGAQEKLFF. In DNA form, the CDR3 reads TGTGCCAGCAGTCCCAACCCGGGACAGGGGGCGCAGGAAAAACTGTTTTTT.